The 10 T cell receptor beta chains reported below all come from one sample, sequenced in a study of neurological immune-mediated disorders. TCRdb re-analysed the 5' RACE reads in MiXCR, keeping a single row per CDR3 protein. This sample has roughly 45,000 distinct CDR3 sequences, with around an eighth found just once. Indicated time point: longitudinal time-point 3. The sequenced sample consisted of PBMCs. These receptors all come from a man younger than 45 in good health.

At least ten counts were recorded for this clonotype. The V and J genes are TRBV18 and TRBJ2-1; a possible D gene is TRBD1 (6 bases). CDR3 length: 14 amino acids. The V end was cut by 4 bases, the J end by 6 bases, with 13 bases between. Per the germline V gene, CDR1 is KGHSH and CDR2 is LQKENI. The CDR3 reads CASSRAAGVNEQFF. The CDR3 coding sequence is TGTGCCAGCTCACGCGCCGCAGGGGTCAATGAGCAGTTCTTC.

This clonotype came up many times. The V gene is TRBV10-3, the J gene TRBJ2-4; D perhaps matches TRBD2 (5 bases). This CDR3 has 13 amino acids. Trimming took 2 bases from V and 6 from J, leaving 8 bases between them. The germline V gene has CDR1 ENHRY and CDR2 SYGVKD. This CDR3 is CAISEAGGNIQYF. As DNA, the CDR3 is TGTGCCATCAGTGAGGCAGGAGGAAACATTCAGTACTTC.

The rearrangement links TRBV27 to TRBJ2-5; TRBD2 is a possible D gene (5 bases). CDR3 length equals 15 residues. The V gene's germline CDR1 is MNHEY and CDR2 SMNVEV (reference sequence). The V and J ends lost 6 bases and 5 bases respectively, with 19 bases between them. The CDR3 loop is CASSPESGVWETQYF. CDR3 nucleotide sequence: TGTGCCAGCAGCCCTGAGAGCGGAGTATGGGAGACCCAGTACTTC.

In its sample, this clonotype was seen many times. V gene TRBV4-1 combines with J gene TRBJ1-2; D gene uncertain. Trimming stripped 0 bases from V and 5 bases from J, with 13 bases between. The CDR3 sequence is 15 residues long. Germline CDR1 reads MGHRA; CDR2 reads YSYEKL. CDR3 nucleotides: TGCGCCAGCAGCCAAGACGCTACACTTAGTTATGGCTACACCTTC. Its translation is CASSQDATLSYGYTF.

The J gene is TRBJ1-5, the V gene TRBV6-1, with D unresolved. From germline, CDR1 is MNHNS and CDR2 SASEGT. This CDR3 is built from 15 residues. V was trimmed by 0 bases and J by 8 bases, leaving 14 bases between them. CDR3 protein: CASSEAREGWEPQHF. The CDR3 bases are TGTGCCAGCAGTGAAGCGAGGGAGGGTTGGGAGCCCCAGCATTTT.

Ten or more counts support this clonotype. This chain joins TRBV5-1 and TRBJ2-7, with 7 bases fitting TRBD1. This CDR3 has 14 residues. After removal of 4 bases from V and 2 bases from J, the junction contained 6 bases not matched to a gene. The germline gives CDR1 SGHRS, CDR2 YFSETQ. The chain's CDR3 is CASSRGQLPYEQYF. The CDR3 nucleotides are TGCGCCAGCAGCCGGGGACAGCTACCCTACGAGCAGTACTTC.

This clonotype was seen repeatedly, ten times or more. The gene calls are TRBV5-5 and TRBJ2-3; unclear D gene. CDR3 length: 14 residues. Germline CDR1 and CDR2: SGHKS and YYEKEE (reference sequence). V was pared by 6 bases and J by 5 bases, with 16 bases between. The CDR3 loop is CASNPGALGDTQYF. The CDR3 coding sequence is TGTGCCAGCAATCCCGGCGCTTTGGGAGATACGCAGTATTTT.

This clonotype was seen many times. The chain carries TRBV20-1 and TRBJ2-5, with D uncertain. From germline, CDR1 is DFQATT and CDR2 SNEGSKA (reference sequence). Trimming pared 0 bases from V and 7 bases from J, leaving 9 bases between. The CDR3 is made up of 12 amino acids. The CDR3 DNA sequence: TGCAGTGCTAGAGATCAAGGGTGGACCCAGTACTTC. Amino acids: CSARDQGWTQYF.

The sample holds many counts of this clonotype. This rearrangement joins TRBV5-1 to TRBJ2-6; D is perhaps TRBD1 (5 bases). CDR1 and CDR2 from the germline V gene are SGHRS and YFSETQ. The CDR3 is made up of 19 amino acids. Between the trimmed V and J ends, which lost 0 bases and 0 bases, there was a span of 16 bases. CDR3: CASSLADSYHSSGANVLTF. CDR3 coding DNA: TGCGCCAGCAGCTTGGCCGACAGTTACCATAGCTCTGGGGCCAACGTCCTGACTTTC. Full variable domain (rest looked up from reference TRBV5-1 and TRBJ2-6): KAGVTQTPRYLIKTRGQQVTLSCSPISGHRSVSWYQQTPGQGLQFLFEYFSETQRNKGNFPGRFSGRQFSNSRSEMNVSTLELGDSALYLCASSLADSYHSSGANVLTFGAGSRLTVL.

The chain recombines TRBV7-9 with TRBJ2-5; tentative D call: TRBD1 (6 bases). Trimming stripped 2 bases from V and 6 bases from J, with 13 bases between. CDR1 is SEHNR, CDR2 FQNEAQ, per germline (reference sequence). This CDR3 comprises 14 residues. The CDR3 protein is CASSLPGDIQTQYF. The CDR3 DNA is TGTGCCAGCAGCTTACCTGGGGACATTCAGACCCAGTACTTC.